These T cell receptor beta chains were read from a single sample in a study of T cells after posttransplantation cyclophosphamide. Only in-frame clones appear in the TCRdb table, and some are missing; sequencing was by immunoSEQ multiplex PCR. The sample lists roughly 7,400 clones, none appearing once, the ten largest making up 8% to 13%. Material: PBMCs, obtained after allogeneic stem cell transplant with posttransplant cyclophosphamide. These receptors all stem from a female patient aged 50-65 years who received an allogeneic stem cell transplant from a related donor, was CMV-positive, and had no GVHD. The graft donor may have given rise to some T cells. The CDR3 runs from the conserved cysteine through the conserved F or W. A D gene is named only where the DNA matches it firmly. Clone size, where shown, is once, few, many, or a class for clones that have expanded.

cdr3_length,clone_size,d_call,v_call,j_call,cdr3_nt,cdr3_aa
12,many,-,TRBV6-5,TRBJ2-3,TGTGCCAGCAGTTACCGCCAGGATACGCAGTATTTT,CASSYRQDTQYF
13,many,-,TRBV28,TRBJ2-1,TGTGCCAGCAGGCTGCCAGGGGTGAATGAGCAGTTCTTC,CASRLPGVNEQFF
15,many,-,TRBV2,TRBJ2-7,TGTGCCAGCAGATCGATCGCGGGCAGCTTCTACGAGCAGTACTTC,CASRSIAGSFYEQYF
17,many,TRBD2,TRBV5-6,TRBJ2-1,TGTGCCAGCAGCGCCGAGACTAGCTCTAACTCCTACAATGAGCAGTTCTTC,CASSAETSSNSYNEQFF
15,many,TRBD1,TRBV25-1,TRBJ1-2,TGTGCCAGCAGTGAATCCGGGACAGGGCGAGGAGGCTACACCTTC,CASSESGTGRGGYTF
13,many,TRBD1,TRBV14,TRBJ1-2,TGTGCCAGCAGCCAGGGACAGGGGCGCGGCTACACCTTC,CASSQGQGRGYTF
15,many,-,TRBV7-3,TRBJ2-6,TGTGCCAGCAGCCCCCTCGTGGGCGGGGCCAACGTCCTGACTTTC,CASSPLVGGANVLTF
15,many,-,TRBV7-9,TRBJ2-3,TGTGCCAGCAGCCCCCCCGGTGTGAGCACAGATACGCAGTATTTT,CASSPPGVSTDTQYF
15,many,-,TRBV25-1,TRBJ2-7,TGTGCCAGCAGTGAATGGTCAGGGGTTCTCTACGAGCAGTACTTC,CASSEWSGVLYEQYF
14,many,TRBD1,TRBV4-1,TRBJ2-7,TGCGCCAGCAGCCGAGTGGGGACAGCCTACGAGCAGTACTTC,CASSRVGTAYEQYF
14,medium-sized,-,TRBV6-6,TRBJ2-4,TGTGCCAGCAGTTCACAGGGCCGGACAAACATTCAGTACTTC,CASSSQGRTNIQYF
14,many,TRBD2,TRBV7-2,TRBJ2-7,TGTGCCAGCAGTCCTAGCGGAGGGGCCTACGAGCAGTACTTC,CASSPSGGAYEQYF
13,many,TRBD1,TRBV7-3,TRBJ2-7,TGTGCCAGCAGCCGGGACAGCTCCTACGAGCAGTACTTC,CASSRDSSYEQYF
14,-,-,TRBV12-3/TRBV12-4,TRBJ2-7,TGTGCCAGCAGTTTTGGGGGGTTGGCCTACGAGCAGTACTTC,CASSFGGLAYEQYF
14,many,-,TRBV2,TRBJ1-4,TGTGCCAGCATCTCAAACAGGGATGATGAAAAACTGTTTTTT,CASISNRDDEKLFF
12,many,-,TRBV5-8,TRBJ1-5,TGTGCCAGCAGCTTTCGGGATCAGCCCCAGCATTTT,CASSFRDQPQHF
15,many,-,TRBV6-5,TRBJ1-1,TGTGCCAGCAGTTACTCGATATTAGCGAACACTGAAGCTTTCTTT,CASSYSILANTEAFF